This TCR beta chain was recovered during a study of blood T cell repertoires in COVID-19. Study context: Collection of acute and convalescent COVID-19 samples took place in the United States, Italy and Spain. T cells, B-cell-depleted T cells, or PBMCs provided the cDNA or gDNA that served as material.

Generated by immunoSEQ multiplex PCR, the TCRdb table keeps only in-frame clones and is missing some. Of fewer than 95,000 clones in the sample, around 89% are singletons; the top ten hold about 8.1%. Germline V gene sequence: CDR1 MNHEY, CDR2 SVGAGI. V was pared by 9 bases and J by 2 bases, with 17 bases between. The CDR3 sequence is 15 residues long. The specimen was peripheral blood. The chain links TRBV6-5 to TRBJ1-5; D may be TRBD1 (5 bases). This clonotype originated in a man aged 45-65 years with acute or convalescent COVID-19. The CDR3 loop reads CARPPRQPGNQPQHF. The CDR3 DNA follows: TGTGCCAGACCACCGAGACAGCCGGGCAATCAGCCCCAGCATTTT.